Listed below are T cell receptor beta chains from one sample, sequenced in a study of T cell repertoires in cytomegalovirus infection. These receptors are not linked to any known antigen. One entry per CDR3 protein, called by TCRdb with MiXCR from the reads. The sample has 450,000 to 600,000 distinct CDR3 sequences, about 42% seen once. The input for sequencing was cultured PBMCs, taken from culture after CMV antigen stimulation. These receptors all stem from a human donor in good health (CMV status not recorded). Some clones in this sample may be carry-over from other donors' samples. The CDR3 runs from the conserved cysteine through the conserved F or W. Each record gives: D gene, J gene, V gene, clone size, CDR3 protein, CDR3 DNA. The D gene is left open where the match is weak. Size tells how often a clone was seen (once, few, many) or the class of an expanded clone, and some rows leave it out.

d_call: .
j_call: TRBJ2-7
v_call: TRBV7-2
clone_size: few
cdr3_aa: CASSLATARPYEQYF
cdr3_nt: TGTGCCAGCAGCTTAGCCACAGCCCGACCCTACGAGCAGTACTTC

d_call: TRBD1
j_call: TRBJ2-7
v_call: TRBV6-1
clone_size: .
cdr3_aa: CASTPGGTGKLYEQYF
cdr3_nt: TGTGCCAGCACCCCAGGAGGGACAGGGAAGCTTTACGAGCAGTACTTC

d_call: .
j_call: TRBJ1-1
v_call: TRBV15
clone_size: .
cdr3_aa: CATSPRTRNTEAFF
cdr3_nt: TGTGCCACCAGCCCCCGGACCCGAAACACTGAAGCTTTCTTT

d_call: .
j_call: TRBJ1-3
v_call: TRBV11-2
clone_size: .
cdr3_aa: CASSLGPVGGNTIYF
cdr3_nt: TGTGCCAGCAGCTTAGGCCCGGTCGGCGGAAACACCATATATTTT

d_call: .
j_call: TRBJ2-7
v_call: TRBV9
clone_size: .
cdr3_aa: CASSPQRNSFEQYF
cdr3_nt: TGTGCCAGCAGCCCTCAGAGGAACAGCTTCGAGCAGTACTTC

d_call: TRBD2
j_call: TRBJ2-1
v_call: TRBV7-2
clone_size: few
cdr3_aa: CASSFGGSGGSEQFF
cdr3_nt: TGTGCCAGCAGCTTTGGCGGGAGTGGGGGGAGTGAGCAGTTCTTC

d_call: .
j_call: TRBJ2-3
v_call: TRBV7-6
clone_size: .
cdr3_aa: CASSHKPTDTQYF
cdr3_nt: TGTGCCAGCAGCCATAAGCCCACAGATACGCAGTATTTT

d_call: TRBD2
j_call: TRBJ2-1
v_call: TRBV11-2
clone_size: .
cdr3_aa: CASSLDTSGSRRDEQFF
cdr3_nt: TGTGCCAGCAGCTTGGATACTAGCGGGAGTCGTCGGGATGAGCAGTTCTTC

d_call: TRBD2
j_call: TRBJ2-7
v_call: TRBV20-1
clone_size: .
cdr3_aa: CSASHGARLAPEQYF
cdr3_nt: TGCAGTGCTAGTCACGGGGCCAGACTAGCGCCCGAGCAGTACTTC

d_call: .
j_call: TRBJ1-5
v_call: TRBV12-3/TRBV12-4
clone_size: .
cdr3_aa: CASSLTERGPQHF
cdr3_nt: TGTGCCAGCAGTTTAACTGAGCGAGGGCCCCAGCATTTT

d_call: TRBD1
j_call: TRBJ1-2
v_call: TRBV28
clone_size: .
cdr3_aa: CASSLGTGAPNYGYTF
cdr3_nt: TGTGCCAGCAGTTTAGGGACAGGGGCCCCTAACTATGGCTACACCTTC

d_call: TRBD2
j_call: TRBJ2-1
v_call: TRBV29-1
clone_size: .
cdr3_aa: CSVDLAGVGNEQFF
cdr3_nt: TGCAGCGTTGATCTGGCGGGAGTTGGCAATGAGCAGTTCTTC

d_call: TRBD2
j_call: TRBJ2-1
v_call: TRBV12-3/TRBV12-4
clone_size: .
cdr3_aa: CASSSPGLAGGHYNEQFF
cdr3_nt: TGTGCCAGCAGTTCACCGGGACTAGCGGGGGGGCATTACAATGAGCAGTTCTTC

d_call: .
j_call: TRBJ1-6
v_call: TRBV19
clone_size: few
cdr3_aa: CASSIPGVLSPLHF
cdr3_nt: TGTGCCAGTAGTATCCCAGGGGTGCTCTCACCCCTCCACTTT

d_call: .
j_call: TRBJ2-3
v_call: TRBV6-2/TRBV6-3
clone_size: .
cdr3_aa: CASIIPWDGADTQYF
cdr3_nt: TGTGCCAGCATTATACCGTGGGACGGCGCAGATACGCAGTATTTT

d_call: TRBD2
j_call: TRBJ2-3
v_call: TRBV6-5
clone_size: .
cdr3_aa: CASSYSRGGSSTDTQYF
cdr3_nt: TGTGCCAGCAGTTACTCGCGGGGCGGGAGTTCAACAGATACGCAGTATTTT

d_call: .
j_call: TRBJ2-6
v_call: TRBV7-2
clone_size: many
cdr3_aa: CASSDRGTSGANVLTF
cdr3_nt: TGTGCCAGCAGCGACCGGGGCACCTCTGGGGCCAACGTCCTGACTTTC

d_call: .
j_call: TRBJ1-5
v_call: TRBV19
clone_size: .
cdr3_aa: CASALTSGGSNQPQHF
cdr3_nt: TGTGCCAGTGCGCTGACATCCGGGGGTAGCAATCAGCCCCAGCATTTT

d_call: TRBD2
j_call: TRBJ2-7
v_call: TRBV10-3
clone_size: .
cdr3_aa: CAIGFAGLAGGTYEQYF
cdr3_nt: TGTGCCATCGGGTTCGCCGGGCTAGCGGGGGGAACCTACGAGCAGTACTTC

d_call: TRBD1
j_call: TRBJ2-5
v_call: TRBV2
clone_size: .
cdr3_aa: CASRQGAGETQYF
cdr3_nt: TGTGCCAGCAGACAGGGGGCAGGAGAGACCCAGTACTTC

d_call: .
j_call: TRBJ2-1
v_call: TRBV11-3
clone_size: .
cdr3_aa: CASSPRGRSNEQFF
cdr3_nt: TGTGCCAGCAGCCCCAGGGGTAGGAGCAATGAGCAGTTCTTC

d_call: .
j_call: TRBJ1-5
v_call: TRBV7-6
clone_size: few
cdr3_aa: CASSSKGTTLSNQPQHF
cdr3_nt: TGTGCCAGCAGCTCTAAAGGAACGACACTTAGCAATCAGCCCCAGCATTTT

d_call: .
j_call: TRBJ1-2
v_call: TRBV3-1
clone_size: .
cdr3_aa: CASSQGSGLSGYGYTF
cdr3_nt: TGTGCCAGCAGCCAAGGGAGCGGGCTGTCGGGCTATGGCTACACCTTC

d_call: TRBD2
j_call: TRBJ2-4
v_call: TRBV7-2
clone_size: once
cdr3_aa: CASSERGRGTLNIQYF
cdr3_nt: TGTGCCAGCAGCGAGCGCGGGAGGGGGACCCTAAACATTCAGTACTTC

d_call: TRBD2
j_call: TRBJ2-1
v_call: TRBV6-6
clone_size: .
cdr3_aa: CASSPLAGWEQFF
cdr3_nt: TGTGCCAGCAGTCCACTAGCGGGATGGGAGCAGTTCTTC

d_call: .
j_call: TRBJ1-5
v_call: TRBV12-3/TRBV12-4
clone_size: .
cdr3_aa: CASSPAPLGSNQPQHF
cdr3_nt: TGTGCCAGCAGTCCGGCCCCCCTTGGAAGCAATCAGCCCCAGCATTTT

d_call: .
j_call: TRBJ2-1
v_call: TRBV4-2
clone_size: .
cdr3_aa: CASSQDPTTEQFF
cdr3_nt: TGTGCCAGCAGCCAAGATCCCACAACCGAGCAGTTCTTC

d_call: .
j_call: TRBJ1-5
v_call: TRBV19
clone_size: few
cdr3_aa: CASKSLPSNQPQHF
cdr3_nt: TGTGCCAGTAAGAGCCTACCTAGCAATCAGCCCCAGCATTTT

d_call: TRBD1
j_call: TRBJ2-7
v_call: TRBV20-1
clone_size: .
cdr3_aa: CSAIWDRGPYEQYF
cdr3_nt: TGCAGTGCTATTTGGGACAGGGGGCCCTACGAGCAGTACTTC

d_call: .
j_call: TRBJ2-3
v_call: TRBV7-6
clone_size: .
cdr3_aa: CASRPFRQDTQYF
cdr3_nt: TGTGCCAGCAGGCCGTTCCGGCAGGATACGCAGTATTTT

d_call: .
j_call: TRBJ2-5
v_call: TRBV2
clone_size: .
cdr3_aa: CASEYSGETQYF
cdr3_nt: TGTGCCAGCGAGTATTCGGGAGAGACCCAGTACTTC

d_call: TRBD2
j_call: TRBJ2-3
v_call: TRBV6-8
clone_size: .
cdr3_aa: CASRETSGRSDTQYF
cdr3_nt: TGTGCCAGCCGAGAAACTAGCGGGAGGTCTGATACGCAGTATTTT

d_call: .
j_call: TRBJ2-3
v_call: TRBV7-2
clone_size: few
cdr3_aa: CASSSDPASTDTQYF
cdr3_nt: TGTGCCAGCAGCTCGGACCCTGCTAGCACAGATACGCAGTATTTT

d_call: .
j_call: TRBJ1-4
v_call: TRBV7-9
clone_size: .
cdr3_aa: CASSLREGGKLFF
cdr3_nt: TGTGCCAGCAGCCTCCGGGAGGGTGGAAAACTGTTTTTT

d_call: .
j_call: TRBJ2-3
v_call: TRBV7-8
clone_size: .
cdr3_aa: CASSSKGDTQYF
cdr3_nt: TGTGCCAGCAGCTCCAAGGGGGATACGCAGTATTTT